The 22 T cell receptor beta chains below were found in one sample sequenced in a study of blood T cells in healthy people across ages. Then a second PCR, running roughly 7 to 11 cycles, was carried out with a sample-barcoded 5' primer and a J-beta primer mix. TCRdb itself ran the 5' RACE reads through MiXCR, one entry per CDR3 protein. The sample has around 1,500,000 distinct CDR3 sequences; around two fifths are singletons. The sequencing input was blood. Receptor source: a woman aged 18-29 years in good health.

This clonotype was detected a few times. The rearrangement links TRBV4-1 to TRBJ1-2; 7 bases are a match to TRBD1. The CDR3 consists of 13 residues. The ends lost 5 bases at V and 3 bases at J; junction bases unmatched: 3. The germline V gene encodes CDR1 MGHRA and CDR2 YSYEKL. The CDR3 region has the DNA TGCGCCAGCAGCGAACAGGGGCACTATGGCTACACCTTC. Translated, it gives CASSEQGHYGYTF.

J is TRBJ2-3 and V is TRBV11-2, with TRBD2 matching over 12 bases. Germline values: CDR1 SGHAT, CDR2 FQNNGV. The length of the CDR3 is 15 residues. The J segment lost 9 bases and the V segment lost 4 bases, leaving 8 bases of the junction unmatched. DNA of the CDR3: TGTGCCAGCAGCTCCCTAGCGGGAGGGGGGATAACGCAGTATTTT. This sequence encodes CASSSLAGGGITQYF.

This rearrangement joins TRBV7-2 to TRBJ2-5; D unclear. CDR3 length: 13 amino acids. CDR1 and CDR2 (germline): SGHTA, FQGNSA. V shed 5 bases and J shed 12 bases, with 19 bases lying between them. CDR3 sequence reads: CASSPYSSTLEYF. CDR3 bases: TGTGCCAGCAGCCCATATTCTTCGACCCTCGAGTACTTC. The full variable domain, its missing parts supplied by reference TRBV7-2 and TRBJ2-5, is GAGVSQSPSNKVTEKGKDVELRCDPISGHTALYWYRQSLGQGLEFLIYFQGNSAPDKSGLPSDRFSAERTGGSVSTLTIQRTQQEDSAVYLCASSPYSSTLEYFGPGTRLLVL.

CDR3 residues: CSARAAGEGVPQHF. The CDR3 DNA follows: TGCAGTGCTAGGGCGGCAGGGGAAGGGGTGCCCCAGCATTTT. The chain uses TRBV20-1 and TRBJ1-5; D is perhaps TRBD1 (6 bases). The ends were cut back, 3 bases at V and 9 bases at J, with 18 bases in the middle. The CDR3 is 14 residues long. Germline CDR1 and CDR2: DFQATT and SNEGSKA (reference sequence).

This clonotype was observed a handful of times. CDR3 nucleotides: TGTGCCAGCAGCTTAGCGGGGCAGCAACTGCCCTACGAGCAGTACTTC. Translating gives CASSLAGQQLPYEQYF. This sequence joins TRBV7-2 and TRBJ2-7; maybe TRBD1 (5 bases). This CDR3 is built from 16 residues. CDR1 is SGHTA, CDR2 FQGNSA, per germline. Trimming removed 0 bases at V and 2 bases at J, with 14 bases between.

This rearrangement joins TRBV20-1 to TRBJ2-7, with D perhaps TRBD2 (5 bases). Between the trimmed V and J ends, which lost 3 bases and 7 bases, there was a span of 16 bases. The V gene's germline CDR1 is DFQATT and CDR2 SNEGSKA (reference sequence). The CDR3 loop spans 13 amino acids. The CDR3 reads CSASEGGVNEQYF. Written as DNA, the CDR3 is TGCAGTGCTAGTGAGGGTGGGGTCAATGAGCAGTACTTC.

The genes are TRBV6-6 and TRBJ1-2, with a possible D match to TRBD1 (5 bases). CDR3 length: 14 residues. V was clipped by 7 bases and J by 8 bases, with 20 bases between them. Germline loops: CDR1 MNHNY, CDR2 SVGAGI (reference sequence). Here the CDR3 DNA reads TGTGCCAGCACCAGTCGGGCAGGGTCGGGAGGCTACACCTTC. This encodes CASTSRAGSGGYTF.

This sequence joins TRBV6-5 and TRBJ2-1; TRBD1 matches at 7 bases. Trimming took 8 bases from V and 2 from J; bases not matched to a gene: 3. The V gene's germline CDR1 is MNHEY and CDR2 SVGAGI. This CDR3 spans 13 amino acids. The CDR3 DNA is TGTGCCAGCCGGGACAGAGCCTACAATGAGCAGTTCTTC. Translated: CASRDRAYNEQFF.

This clonotype was counted a few times. The rearrangement links TRBV20-1 to TRBJ2-7; weak D call: TRBD1 (5 bases). Trimming pared 2 bases from V and 3 bases from J, leaving 11 bases between. The CDR3 is made up of 13 amino acids. Germline CDR1 reads DFQATT; CDR2 reads SNEGSKA (reference sequence). The CDR3, as DNA: TGCAGTGCTAGACAAATACAGGTCTACGAGCAGTACTTC. Encoded protein: CSARQIQVYEQYF.

The chain is built from TRBV6-2 or TRBV6-3 and TRBJ2-3; TRBD2 matches at 8 bases. Germline lookup yields CDR1 MNHEY and CDR2 SVGEGT. The trim removed 0 bases at V and 3 bases at J, leaving 2 bases unmatched. The CDR3 contains 15 residues. In DNA form, the CDR3 reads TGTGCCAGCAGTTACTCGACTAGCGCGACAGATACGCAGTATTTT. Its protein product is CASSYSTSATDTQYF.

The rearrangement links TRBV7-8 to TRBJ1-4; no clear D. V was trimmed by 2 bases and J by 7 bases, leaving 14 bases between them. Germline assignment: CDR1 SGHVS and CDR2 FQNEAQ. This CDR3 spans 15 amino acids. CDR3 amino acids: CASSLPREGREKLFF. In DNA, the CDR3 is TGTGCCAGCAGCTTACCCCGCGAAGGTCGTGAAAAACTGTTTTTT.

This clonotype was seen more than once but under ten times. This chain connects TRBV9 to TRBJ2-1; the match to TRBD2 covers 8 bases. The CDR3 has 19 amino acids. In germline, CDR1 is SGDLS, CDR2 YYNGEE. V lost 4 bases to trimming and J lost 10 bases; unmatched junction nucleotides: 25. The CDR3 nucleotides read TGTGCCAGCAGCCCTCATCTCACGGGGGGGCTAATTGGGTCAGGGGAGCAGTTCTTC. Its translation: CASSPHLTGGLIGSGEQFF.

The J gene is TRBJ1-2, the V gene TRBV6-1; 12 bases align to TRBD1. CDR1 and CDR2 from the germline V gene are MNHNS and SASEGT. Unmatched junction bases numbered 11, after V lost 4 bases and J lost 8 bases. The CDR3 loop spans 16 amino acids. In DNA form, the CDR3 reads TGTGCCAGCAGTGCCTTGCTGGGGACAGGGGGCGGGGGCTACACCTTC. It yields the protein CASSALLGTGGGGYTF.

The CDR3 spells CSASKNTGELFF. The CDR3 coding sequence is TGCAGTGCTAGTAAAAACACCGGGGAGCTGTTTTTT. V gene TRBV20-1 combines with J gene TRBJ2-2; D call uncertain. Trimming stripped 3 bases from V and 2 bases from J, with 4 bases between. CDR1 and CDR2 (germline): DFQATT, SNEGSKA (reference sequence). The CDR3 is 12 amino acids.

This clonotype has ten or more counts. CDR3 sequence: CSVGQNQETQYF. CDR3 in DNA: TGCAGCGTTGGCCAGAACCAAGAGACCCAGTACTTC. The V and J genes are TRBV29-1 and TRBJ2-5; D gene unclear. This CDR3 is 12 amino acids long. V lost 4 bases to trimming and J lost 0 bases, with 6 bases between them. Germline values: CDR1 SQVTM, CDR2 ANQGSEA. Full variable domain (remainder filled in from reference TRBV29-1 and TRBJ2-5): SAVISQKPSRDICQRGTSLTIQCQVDSQVTMMFWYRQQPGQSLTLIATANQGSEATYESGFVIDKFPISRPNLTFSTLTVSNMSPEDSSIYLCSVGQNQETQYFGPGTRLLVL.

The chain is built from TRBV12-5 and TRBJ2-3; D call uncertain. The CDR3 is 12 residues long. Germline V gives CDR1 LGHNT, CDR2 FRNRAP. The ends were cut back, 8 bases at V and 2 bases at J, with 8 bases in the middle. This CDR3 is CASLAYTDTQYF. CDR3 DNA: TGTGCTAGTTTGGCTTACACAGATACGCAGTATTTT.

In its sample, this clonotype was seen a few times. The V gene is TRBV6-5, the J gene TRBJ1-2; D gene unclear. Germline CDR1 MNHEY, CDR2 SVGAGI. The CDR3 loop spans 15 amino acids. Trimming removed 0 bases from V and 6 bases from J, with 14 bases in between. DNA for the CDR3: TGTGCCAGCAGTTACTCGAGTACCGCGCAGAATGGCTACACCTTC. It codes for CASSYSSTAQNGYTF.

Only a few counts were recorded for this clonotype. J is TRBJ2-6 and V is TRBV3-1, with a possible D match to TRBD1 (5 bases). The CDR3 is 16 amino acids. The germline V and J ends were trimmed by 4 bases and 0 bases, with 10 bases remaining between them. Per germline, CDR1 LGHDT and CDR2 YNNKEL (reference sequence). The CDR3 sequence: CASSLQVPSGANVLTF. CDR3 DNA sequence: TGTGCCAGCAGCCTACAGGTTCCCTCTGGGGCCAACGTCCTGACTTTC. Full variable domain (rest looked up from reference TRBV3-1 and TRBJ2-6): DTAVSQTPKYLVTQMGNDKSIKCEQNLGHDTMYWYKQDSKKFLKIMFSYNNKELIINETVPNRFSPKSPDKAHLNLHINSLELGDSAVYFCASSLQVPSGANVLTFGAGSRLTVL.

The chain has TRBV15 and TRBJ1-2, with TRBD1 matching over 7 bases. The CDR3 runs 16 residues. The germline CDR1 and CDR2 sequences are LNHNV and YYDKDF (reference sequence). The V gene end was trimmed by 0 bases and the J gene end by 0 bases; junction bases not matched to a gene: 4. CDR3 nucleotides: TGTGCCACCAGCAGAGATTACCAGGGGGCTAACTATGGCTACACCTTC. Its protein is CATSRDYQGANYGYTF.

The sample holds a few counts of this clonotype. The V call is TRBV20-1, the J call TRBJ2-5; 7 nucleotides align to TRBD1. The J call may be wrong; the DNA end is better matched by TRBJ2-7. Germline CDR1 is DFQATT and CDR2 is SNEGSKA (reference sequence). This CDR3 comprises 15 residues. The CDR3 reads CSATSTGTVSGEQYF. CDR3 DNA sequence: TGCAGTGCAACTTCAACAGGGACAGTGAGTGGCGAGCAGTACTTC.

The V and J genes are TRBV9 and TRBJ2-7, with 7 bases matching TRBD1. Germline-derived CDR1 and CDR2 are SGDLS and YYNGEE. Unmatched junction bases numbered 11, after V lost 1 base and J lost 7 bases. The CDR3 length is 15 residues. The CDR3: CASSVTLTGVGEQYF. CDR3 nucleotide sequence: TGTGCCAGCAGCGTAACTTTAACAGGGGTAGGTGAGCAGTACTTC.

This clonotype was detected only a few times. The chain couples TRBV29-1 to TRBJ2-7; 10 bases fit TRBD1. Looked up from germline, CDR1 is SQVTM and CDR2 is ANQGSEA. V lost 1 base to trimming and J lost 1 base; unmatched junction nucleotides: 1. The CDR3 is made up of 14 amino acids. The CDR3 region is CSVEAGQGSYEQYF. Written as DNA, the CDR3 is TGCAGCGTTGAAGCGGGACAGGGGTCCTACGAGCAGTACTTC.